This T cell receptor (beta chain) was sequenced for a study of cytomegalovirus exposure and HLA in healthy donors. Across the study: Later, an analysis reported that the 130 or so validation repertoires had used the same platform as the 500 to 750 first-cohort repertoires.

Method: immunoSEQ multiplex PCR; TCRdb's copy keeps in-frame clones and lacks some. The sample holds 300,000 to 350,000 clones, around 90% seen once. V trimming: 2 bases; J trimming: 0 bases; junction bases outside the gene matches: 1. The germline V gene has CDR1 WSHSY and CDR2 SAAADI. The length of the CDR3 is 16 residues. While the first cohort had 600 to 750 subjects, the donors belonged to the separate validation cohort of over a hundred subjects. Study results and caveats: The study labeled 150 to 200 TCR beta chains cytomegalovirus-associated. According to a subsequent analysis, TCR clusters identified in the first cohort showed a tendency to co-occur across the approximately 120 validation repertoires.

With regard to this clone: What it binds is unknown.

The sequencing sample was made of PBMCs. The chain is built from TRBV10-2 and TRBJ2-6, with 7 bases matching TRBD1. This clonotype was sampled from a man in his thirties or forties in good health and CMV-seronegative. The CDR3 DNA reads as TGCGCCAGCAGTGAGGCAGGGGGCTCTGGGGCCAACGTCCTGACTTTC. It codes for CASSEAGGSGANVLTF.